One sample yielded the 20 T cell receptor beta chains listed below, sequenced in a study of blood T cell repertoires in COVID-19. Only in-frame clones appear in the TCRdb table, and some are missing; sequencing was by immunoSEQ multiplex PCR. Of under 300,000 clones detected, approximately 80% appear once; the ten largest clones hold roughly 3.4%. Sequencing used peripheral blood. These receptors all come from a woman younger than 30 with acute or convalescent COVID-19.

A word on this clone: At the DNA level, this CDR3 is encoded by other sequences in the same sample as well. V is TRBV30 and J is TRBJ1-1, with 10 nucleotides matching TRBD1. J was trimmed by 5 bases and V by 2 bases; bases with no gene match: 5. The CDR3 consists of 14 residues. CDR1 is GTSNPN and CDR2 is SVGIG in the germline V gene (reference sequence). Here the CDR3 DNA reads TGTGCCTGGAGTAAAGGACAGGGGGGGACTGAAGCTTTCTTT. Protein: CAWSKGQGGTEAFF. The full variable domain, completed using reference TRBV30 and TRBJ1-1, is SQTIHQWPATLVQPVGSPLSLECTVEGTSNPNLYWYRQAAGRGLQLLFYSVGIGQISSEVPQNLSASRPQDRQFILSSKKLLLSDSGFYLCAWSKGQGGTEAFFGQGTRLTVV.

The rearrangement joins TRBV28 to TRBJ2-1, with D unresolved. There are 11 residues in the CDR3. Trimming took 6 bases from V and 6 from J, leaving 6 bases between them. Germline CDR1 and CDR2: MDHEN and SYDVKM. The CDR3 sequence: CASRSSNEQFF. The CDR3, as DNA: TGTGCCAGCAGGTCTAGCAATGAGCAGTTCTTC.

This clone came up a few times. V gene TRBV24-1 combines with J gene TRBJ2-1, with D possibly being TRBD2 (5 bases). The germline gives CDR1 KGHDR, CDR2 SFDVKD. Trimming pared 1 base from V and 14 bases from J, leaving 14 bases between. The CDR3 length is 13 residues. The CDR3 reads CATSDLSTATKFF. The CDR3 region has the DNA TGTGCCACCAGTGATTTATCCACCGCGACTAAGTTCTTC.

This clone appeared a few times. The V gene is TRBV7-9, the J gene TRBJ2-4, with TRBD2 as a possible D gene (5 bases). In germline, CDR1 is SEHNR, CDR2 FQNEAQ (reference sequence). V lost 4 bases and J 0 bases, leaving 16 bases between the germline ends. The CDR3 contains 17 residues. DNA for the CDR3: TGTGCCAGCAGCTCGACGACTACTCCCTTAGCCAAAAACATTCAGTACTTC. This gives the protein CASSSTTTPLAKNIQYF.

This clone has a single count. The DNA for the CDR3 is TGCGCCAGCAGCCAAGATTCGGGTCTAGCGGGAGGGCCATTACCCGAGCAGTACTTC. This sequence encodes CASSQDSGLAGGPLPEQYF. The chain uses TRBV4-3 and TRBJ2-7; 12 bases match TRBD2. The CDR3 is 19 amino acids. The J segment lost 6 bases and the V segment lost 0 bases, leaving 15 bases of the junction unmatched. Per germline, CDR1 LGHNA and CDR2 YSLEER.

The J gene is TRBJ2-1, the V gene TRBV6-2 or TRBV6-3, with TRBD2 identical over 9 bases. The CDR3 extends over 13 amino acids. V shed 2 bases, J shed 10 bases, and the junction held 3 bases outside the gene matches. Germline CDR1 MNHEY, CDR2 SVGEGT. The CDR3 here is CASSYPAGGEQFF. For the CDR3, the DNA is TGTGCCAGCAGTTACCCAGCGGGAGGAGAGCAGTTCTTC.

The chain joins TRBV16 to TRBJ1-4, with 7 nucleotides matching TRBD1. V was pared by 7 bases and J by 5 bases, with 10 bases of the junction left unmatched. The CDR3 sequence is 15 residues long. The germline CDR1 and CDR2 sequences are KGHSY and FQNENV. The CDR3 DNA reads as TGTGCCAGCACCGACCGGGGACAGACGAATGAAAAACTGTTTTTT. Translated, it gives CASTDRGQTNEKLFF.

This clone was seen repeatedly, ten times or more. V usage is TRBV18 and J usage is TRBJ1-1, with 9 bases matching TRBD1. V gave up 1 base and J gave up 6 bases; unmatched junction bases: 3. The CDR3 totals 14 residues. Germline V gene data show CDR1 as KGHSH and CDR2 as LQKENI. This CDR3 is CASSPRGDRAEAFF. The CDR3, as DNA: TGTGCCAGCTCACCACGAGGGGACAGGGCTGAAGCTTTCTTT.

The CDR3 bases are TGTGCCAGCTCACCACCGCCAGGGGGCCCCCCCGAGACCCAGTACTTC. Translation: CASSPPPGGPPETQYF. The genes are TRBV18 and TRBJ2-5; 8 bases align to TRBD1. J lost 5 bases, V lost 0 bases, and 8 bases had no gene match. The CDR3 spans 16 residues. From germline, CDR1 is KGHSH and CDR2 LQKENI.

This chain connects TRBV12-3 or TRBV12-4 to TRBJ1-2, with D tentatively TRBD1 (5 bases). Trimming shortened V by 6 bases and J by 7 bases, and 15 bases separated the two germline ends. The CDR3 loop spans 13 amino acids. CDR3 coding DNA: TGTGCCAGCAGCTCCTGGGGTAGGGGTGGCTACACCTTC. Residues: CASSSWGRGGYTF.

The rearrangement uses TRBV5-4 and TRBJ2-1, with D tentatively TRBD2 (5 bases). V shed 7 bases and J shed 2 bases, with 19 bases lying between them. CDR3 length: 16 residues. The germline V gene encodes CDR1 SGHNT and CDR2 YYREEE (reference sequence). CDR3 in amino acids: CASQHGGRTAYNEQFF. CDR3 DNA sequence: TGTGCCAGCCAACACGGCGGGCGAACCGCCTACAATGAGCAGTTCTTC.

The sample holds many counts of this clone. V is TRBV7-9 and J is TRBJ2-7, with 7 bases aligning to TRBD1. Per the germline V gene, CDR1 is SEHNR and CDR2 is FQNEAQ (reference sequence). The CDR3 runs to 16 residues. The junction had 6 bases not matched to a gene; V was cut back by 1 base and J by 0 bases. The CDR3 DNA reads as TGTGCCAGCAGCTTAGGGACGGGACAGTTCTCCTACGAGCAGTACTTC. Protein product: CASSLGTGQFSYEQYF.

The rearrangement joins TRBV5-1 to TRBJ1-3; 8 nucleotides line up with TRBD1. The trim removed 4 bases at V and 0 bases at J, leaving 6 bases unmatched. Germline CDR1 reads SGHRS; CDR2 reads YFSETQ. The CDR3 totals 16 residues. For the CDR3, the DNA is TGCGCCAGCAGCCCGGGACAGGCCTTCTCTGGAAACACCATATATTTT. Protein: CASSPGQAFSGNTIYF.

This chain connects TRBV6-5 to TRBJ2-7; 8 positions agree with TRBD1. This CDR3 is built from 16 residues. From germline, CDR1 is MNHEY and CDR2 SVGAGI. Trimming took 2 bases from V and 7 from J; bases not matched to a gene: 13. DNA for the CDR3: TGTGCCAGCAGTTACGTACCGGGACAGGAATTTACGGAGCAGTACTTC. Protein product: CASSYVPGQEFTEQYF.

This clone was detected once. The chain's CDR3 is CASSEVTYYGYTF. The CDR3 DNA is TGTGCCAGCAGTGAAGTTACTTACTATGGCTACACCTTC. The V call is TRBV6-1, the J call TRBJ1-2; D is ambiguous. Germline CDR1 is MNHNS and CDR2 is SASEGT. The CDR3 totals 13 residues. V shed 1 base and J shed 3 bases, with 6 bases lying between them.

V and J are TRBV28 and TRBJ1-1; D remains ambiguous. The germline V and J ends were trimmed by 0 bases and 3 bases, with 8 bases remaining between them. The CDR3 consists of 14 residues. The germline V gene has CDR1 MDHEN and CDR2 SYDVKM. The CDR3 loop reads CASSLWVRDTEAFF. In nucleotides, the CDR3 is TGTGCCAGCAGTTTATGGGTCCGGGACACTGAAGCTTTCTTT.

The rearrangement links TRBV28 to TRBJ1-5, with D possibly matching TRBD1 (6 bases). This CDR3 comprises 16 residues. The germline V and J ends were trimmed by 2 bases and 0 bases, with 11 bases remaining between them. Germline V CDR1 and CDR2: MDHEN, SYDVKM. The DNA for the CDR3 is TGTGCCAGCAGTTTACAGGGGATGTATAGCAATCAGCCCCAGCATTTT. Protein sequence: CASSLQGMYSNQPQHF.

This chain links TRBV19 with TRBJ2-7, with 7 bases fitting TRBD1. The CDR3 extends over 15 amino acids. Germline-derived CDR1 and CDR2 are LNHDA and SQIVND (reference sequence). J gave up 3 bases and V 3 bases, and 8 bases lay outside the gene matches. The CDR3 loop reads CASSIPGTANYEQYF. CDR3 bases: TGTGCCAGTAGTATCCCCGGGACAGCAAACTACGAGCAGTACTTC.

The chain employs TRBV19 and TRBJ1-2; D is perhaps TRBD1 (6 bases). Germline loops: CDR1 LNHDA, CDR2 SQIVND (reference sequence). The CDR3 has 14 amino acids. V lost 4 bases, J lost 4 bases, and 13 bases lay in between. CDR3 loop: CASSRRQETYGYTF. The DNA for the CDR3 is TGTGCCAGTAGTAGAAGACAGGAAACCTATGGCTACACCTTC.

The V call is TRBV7-2, the J call TRBJ2-7; D may be TRBD2 (6 bases). Germline assignment: CDR1 SGHTA and CDR2 FQGNSA. With 4 bases removed from V and 0 bases from J, the gap between germline ends came to 16 bases. This CDR3 region has 16 residues. CDR3 sequence: CASSSAAGTGSYEQYF. The CDR3 DNA is TGTGCCAGCAGCTCGGCGGCCGGGACTGGCTCCTACGAGCAGTACTTC.